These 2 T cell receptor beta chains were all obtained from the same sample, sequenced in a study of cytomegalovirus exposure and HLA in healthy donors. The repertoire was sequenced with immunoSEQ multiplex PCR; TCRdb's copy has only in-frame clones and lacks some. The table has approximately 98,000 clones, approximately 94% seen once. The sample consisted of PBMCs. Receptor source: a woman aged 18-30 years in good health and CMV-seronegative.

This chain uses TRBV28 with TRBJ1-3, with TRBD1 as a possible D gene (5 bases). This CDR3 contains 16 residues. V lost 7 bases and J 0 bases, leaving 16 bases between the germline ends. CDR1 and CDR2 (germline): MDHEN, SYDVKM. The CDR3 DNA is TGTGCCAGCACCTTGGTAGGGGACTTCTCTGGAAACACCATATATTTT. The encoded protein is CASTLVGDFSGNTIYF. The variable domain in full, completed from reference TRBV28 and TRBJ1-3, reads DVKVTQSSRYLVKRTGEKVFLECVQDMDHENMFWYRQDPGLGLRLIYFSYDVKMKEKGDIPEGYSVSREKKERFSLILESASTNQTSMYLCASTLVGDFSGNTIYFGEGSWLTVV.

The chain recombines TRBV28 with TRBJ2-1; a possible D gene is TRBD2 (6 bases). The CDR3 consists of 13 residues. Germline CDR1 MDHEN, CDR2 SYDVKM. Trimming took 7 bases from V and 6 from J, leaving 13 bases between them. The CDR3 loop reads CASTRLGPNEQFF. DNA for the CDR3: TGTGCCAGCACGAGACTAGGCCCCAATGAGCAGTTCTTC.